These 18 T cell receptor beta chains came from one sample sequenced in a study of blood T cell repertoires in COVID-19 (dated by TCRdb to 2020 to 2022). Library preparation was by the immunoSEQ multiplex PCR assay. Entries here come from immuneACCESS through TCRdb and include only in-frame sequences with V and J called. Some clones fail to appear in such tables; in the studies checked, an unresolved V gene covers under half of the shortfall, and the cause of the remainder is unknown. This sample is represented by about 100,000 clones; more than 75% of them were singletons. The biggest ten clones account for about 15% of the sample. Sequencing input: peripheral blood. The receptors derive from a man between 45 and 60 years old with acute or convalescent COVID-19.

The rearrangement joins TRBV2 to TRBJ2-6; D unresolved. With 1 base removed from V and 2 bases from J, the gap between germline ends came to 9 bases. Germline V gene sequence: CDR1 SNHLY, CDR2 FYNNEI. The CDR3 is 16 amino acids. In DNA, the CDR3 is TGTGCCAGCAGTGAAGGGGCTATGCCTGGGGCCAACGTCCTGACTTTC. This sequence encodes CASSEGAMPGANVLTF.

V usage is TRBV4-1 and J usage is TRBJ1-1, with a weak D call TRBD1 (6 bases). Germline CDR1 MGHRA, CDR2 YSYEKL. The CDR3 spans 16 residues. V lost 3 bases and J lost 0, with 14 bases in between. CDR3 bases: TGCGCCAGCAGCCAGGCGACAGGAGCCTTGAACACTGAAGCTTTCTTT. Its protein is CASSQATGALNTEAFF.

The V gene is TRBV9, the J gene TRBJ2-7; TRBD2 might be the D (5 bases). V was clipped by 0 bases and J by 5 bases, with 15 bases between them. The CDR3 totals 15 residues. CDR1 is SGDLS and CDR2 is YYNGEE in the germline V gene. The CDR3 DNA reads TGTGCCAGCAGCGTAGGAACGGGATCCCCCCACGAGCAGTACTTC. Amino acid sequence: CASSVGTGSPHEQYF.

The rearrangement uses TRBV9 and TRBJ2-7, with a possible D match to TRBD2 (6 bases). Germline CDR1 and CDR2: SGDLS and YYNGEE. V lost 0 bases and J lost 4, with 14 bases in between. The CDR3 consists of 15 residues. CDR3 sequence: CASSVAASVSYEQYF. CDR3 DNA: TGTGCCAGCAGCGTAGCCGCTAGCGTCTCTTACGAGCAGTACTTC.

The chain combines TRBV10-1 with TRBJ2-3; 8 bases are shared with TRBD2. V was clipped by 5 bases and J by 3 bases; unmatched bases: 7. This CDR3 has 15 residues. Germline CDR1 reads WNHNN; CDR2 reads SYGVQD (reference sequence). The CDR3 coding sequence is TGCGCCAGCAGTCCTTCGAGCGGGAGTACAGATACGCAGTATTTT. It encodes CASSPSSGSTDTQYF.

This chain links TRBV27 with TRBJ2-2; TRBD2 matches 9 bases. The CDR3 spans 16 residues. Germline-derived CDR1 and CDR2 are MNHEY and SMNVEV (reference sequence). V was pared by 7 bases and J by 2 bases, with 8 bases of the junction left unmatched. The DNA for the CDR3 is TGTGCCAGCAAGTCGGGCGGGAGGGTCAACACCGGGGAGCTGTTTTTT. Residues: CASKSGGRVNTGELFF.

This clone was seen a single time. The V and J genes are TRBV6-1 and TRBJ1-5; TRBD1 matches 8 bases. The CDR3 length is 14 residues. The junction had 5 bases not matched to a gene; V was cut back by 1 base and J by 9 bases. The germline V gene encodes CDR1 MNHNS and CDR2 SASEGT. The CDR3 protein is CASSEDRGRGPQHF. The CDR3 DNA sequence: TGTGCCAGCAGTGAAGACAGGGGGAGAGGGCCCCAGCATTTT.

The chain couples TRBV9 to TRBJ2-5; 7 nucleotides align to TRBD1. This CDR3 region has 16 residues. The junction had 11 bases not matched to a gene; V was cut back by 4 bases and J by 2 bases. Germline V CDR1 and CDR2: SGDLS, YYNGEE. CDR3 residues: CASSTRTGHIQETQYF. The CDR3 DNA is TGTGCCAGCAGCACCCGGACAGGCCACATACAAGAGACCCAGTACTTC.

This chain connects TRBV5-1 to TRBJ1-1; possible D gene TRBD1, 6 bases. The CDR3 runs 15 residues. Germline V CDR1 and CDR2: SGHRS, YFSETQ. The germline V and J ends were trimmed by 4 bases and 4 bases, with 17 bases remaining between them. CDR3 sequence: CASSAGQTLSTEAFF. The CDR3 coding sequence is TGCGCCAGCAGCGCAGGACAGACCCTTAGCACTGAAGCTTTCTTT. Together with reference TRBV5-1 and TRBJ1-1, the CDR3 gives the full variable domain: KAGVTQTPRYLIKTRGQQVTLSCSPISGHRSVSWYQQTPGQGLQFLFEYFSETQRNKGNFPGRFSGRQFSNSRSEMNVSTLELGDSALYLCASSAGQTLSTEAFFGQGTRLTVV.

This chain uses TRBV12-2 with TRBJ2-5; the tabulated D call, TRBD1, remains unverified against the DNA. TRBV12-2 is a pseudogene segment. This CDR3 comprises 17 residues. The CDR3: CASRLAPDRGRLETQYF. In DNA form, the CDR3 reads TGTGCAAGTCGCTTAGCGCCGGACAGGGGGCGTTTGGAGACCCAGTACTTC.

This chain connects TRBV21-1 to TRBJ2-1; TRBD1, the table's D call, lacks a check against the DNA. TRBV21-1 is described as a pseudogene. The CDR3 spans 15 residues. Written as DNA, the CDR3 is TGTGCCAGCAGCAAGATCCCCCTACAGGGTCGGGACCAGTTCTTC. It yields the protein CASSKIPLQGRDQFF.

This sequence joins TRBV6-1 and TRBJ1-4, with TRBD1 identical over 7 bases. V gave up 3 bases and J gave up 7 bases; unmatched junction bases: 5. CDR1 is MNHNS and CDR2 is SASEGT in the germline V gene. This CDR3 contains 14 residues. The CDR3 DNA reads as TGTGCCAGCAGTGAGAGGGGGCGCGGTGAAAAACTGTTTTTT. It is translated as CASSERGRGEKLFF.

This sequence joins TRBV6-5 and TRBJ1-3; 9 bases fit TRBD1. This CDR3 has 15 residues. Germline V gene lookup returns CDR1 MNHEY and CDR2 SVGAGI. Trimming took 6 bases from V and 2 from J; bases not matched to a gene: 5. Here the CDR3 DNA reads TGTGCCAGCAGGCCGGGACAGGGTCCTGGAAACACCATATATTTT. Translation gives CASRPGQGPGNTIYF.

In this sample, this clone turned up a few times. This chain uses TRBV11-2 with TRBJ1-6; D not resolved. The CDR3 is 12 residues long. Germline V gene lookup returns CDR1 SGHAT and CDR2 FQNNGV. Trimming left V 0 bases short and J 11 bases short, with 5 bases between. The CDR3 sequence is CASSLDQAPLHF. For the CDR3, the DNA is TGTGCCAGCAGCTTAGATCAGGCACCCCTCCACTTT.

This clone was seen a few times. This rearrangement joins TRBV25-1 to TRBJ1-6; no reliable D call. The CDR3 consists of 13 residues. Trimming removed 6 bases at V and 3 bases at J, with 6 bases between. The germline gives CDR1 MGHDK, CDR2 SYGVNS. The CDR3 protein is CASRQDYNSPLHF. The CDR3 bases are TGTGCCAGCAGACAAGACTATAATTCACCCCTCCACTTT.

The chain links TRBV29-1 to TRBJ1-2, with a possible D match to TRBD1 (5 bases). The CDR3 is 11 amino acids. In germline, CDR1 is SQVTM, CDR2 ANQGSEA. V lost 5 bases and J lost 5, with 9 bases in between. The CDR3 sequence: CSVLTGYGYTF. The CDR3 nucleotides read TGCAGCGTTTTAACAGGTTATGGCTACACCTTC.

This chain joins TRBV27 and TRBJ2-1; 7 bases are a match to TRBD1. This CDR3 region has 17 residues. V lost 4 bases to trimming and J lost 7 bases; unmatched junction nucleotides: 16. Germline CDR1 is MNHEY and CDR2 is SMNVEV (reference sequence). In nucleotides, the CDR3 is TGTGCCAGCAGTTCGATGTACAGGGGAAGGCCACCAAATGAGCAGTTCTTC. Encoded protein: CASSSMYRGRPPNEQFF.

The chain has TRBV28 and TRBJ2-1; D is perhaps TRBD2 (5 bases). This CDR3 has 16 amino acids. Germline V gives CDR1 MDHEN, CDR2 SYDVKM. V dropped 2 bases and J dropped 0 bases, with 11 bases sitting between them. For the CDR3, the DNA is TGTGCCAGCAGTTTAGGTAGCGTTAACTCCTACAATGAGCAGTTCTTC. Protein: CASSLGSVNSYNEQFF. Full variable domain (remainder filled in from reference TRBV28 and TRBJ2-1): DVKVTQSSRYLVKRTGEKVFLECVQDMDHENMFWYRQDPGLGLRLIYFSYDVKMKEKGDIPEGYSVSREKKERFSLILESASTNQTSMYLCASSLGSVNSYNEQFFGPGTRLTVL.